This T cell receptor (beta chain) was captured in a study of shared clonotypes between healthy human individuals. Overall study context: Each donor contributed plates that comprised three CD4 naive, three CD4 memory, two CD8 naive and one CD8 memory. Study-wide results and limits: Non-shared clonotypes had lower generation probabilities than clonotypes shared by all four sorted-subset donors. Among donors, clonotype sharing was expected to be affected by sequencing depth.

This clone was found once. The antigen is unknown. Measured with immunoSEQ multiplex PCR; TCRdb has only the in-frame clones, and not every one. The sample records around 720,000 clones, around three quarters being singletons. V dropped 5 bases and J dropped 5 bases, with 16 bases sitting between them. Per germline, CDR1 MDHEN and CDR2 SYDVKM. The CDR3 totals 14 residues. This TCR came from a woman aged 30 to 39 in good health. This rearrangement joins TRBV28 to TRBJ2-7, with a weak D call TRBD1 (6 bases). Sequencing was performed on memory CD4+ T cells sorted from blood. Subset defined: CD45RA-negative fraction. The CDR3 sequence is CASSTGHPPNEQYF. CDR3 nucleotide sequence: TGTGCCAGCAGTACGGGACACCCTCCCAACGAGCAGTACTTC.